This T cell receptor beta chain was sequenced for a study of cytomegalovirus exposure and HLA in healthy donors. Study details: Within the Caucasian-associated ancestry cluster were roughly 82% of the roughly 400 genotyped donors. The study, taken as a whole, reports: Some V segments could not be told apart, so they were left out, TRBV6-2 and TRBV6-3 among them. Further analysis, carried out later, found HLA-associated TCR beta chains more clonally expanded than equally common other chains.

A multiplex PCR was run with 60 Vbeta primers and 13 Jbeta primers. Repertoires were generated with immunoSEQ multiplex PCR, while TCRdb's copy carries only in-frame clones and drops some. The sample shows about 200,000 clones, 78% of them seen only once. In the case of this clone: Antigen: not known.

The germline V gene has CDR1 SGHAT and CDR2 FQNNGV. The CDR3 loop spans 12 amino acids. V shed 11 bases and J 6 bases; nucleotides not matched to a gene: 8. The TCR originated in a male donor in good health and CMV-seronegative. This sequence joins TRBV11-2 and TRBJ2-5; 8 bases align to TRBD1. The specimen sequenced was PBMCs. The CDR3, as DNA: TGTGCCGGTGACAGGGGTGGGCAGACCCAGTACTTC. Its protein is CAGDRGGQTQYF.